A single sample gave rise to the 32 T cell receptor beta chains below, sequenced in a study of CD8+ T cells in alopecia areata. Investigators isolated RNA and reverse transcribed it into cDNA to act as the sequencing template. The data were produced by immunoSEQ multiplex PCR, yet TCRdb's version contains in-frame clones alone and is incomplete. The sample yields 100,000 to 150,000 clones, around three fifths seen once. The input for sequencing was CD4+ T cells sorted from blood, taken at week 0. The receptors were gathered from a human donor with alopecia areata.

The chain is built from TRBV2 and TRBJ2-5; D is unresolved. The germline V gene has CDR1 SNHLY and CDR2 FYNNEI. The CDR3 runs to 13 residues. Trimming took off 6 bases at V and 2 bases at J, with 10 bases between the two ends. CDR3 in amino acids: CASRQTAQETQYF. The CDR3, as DNA: TGTGCCAGCAGGCAGACGGCACAAGAGACCCAGTACTTC.

The V gene is TRBV7-2, the J gene TRBJ1-5, with a possible D match to TRBD1 (6 bases). Germline V lookup: CDR1 SGHTA, CDR2 FQGNSA. This CDR3 has 19 amino acids. With 1 base removed from V and 2 bases from J, the gap between germline ends came to 21 bases. In DNA form, the CDR3 reads TGTGCCAGCAGCTTAGAGACGTTTGGGGGCCGGGCAGGCAATCAGCCCCAGCATTTT. This encodes CASSLETFGGRAGNQPQHF.

This clone was detected a few times. CDR3 nucleotides: TGTGCCAGCACCCCCCCTTCGGGGGACACTGAAGCTTTCTTT. This translates into CASTPPSGDTEAFF. The chain links TRBV28 to TRBJ1-1, with D possibly TRBD1 on 5 matching bases. Per germline, CDR1 MDHEN and CDR2 SYDVKM. V lost 7 bases, J lost 3 bases, and 15 bases lay in between. The CDR3 consists of 14 residues.

The chain is built from TRBV6-5 and TRBJ2-3; 7 nucleotides match TRBD2. The germline V gene has CDR1 MNHEY and CDR2 SVGAGI. The CDR3 consists of 14 residues. With V trimmed by 5 bases and J by 8 bases, 10 bases remained unmatched. CDR3 DNA: TGTGCCAGCAGTCGGGGGGAGCTCCCGGGTACGCAGTATTTT. This encodes CASSRGELPGTQYF.

The chain joins TRBV7-9 to TRBJ1-2; D gene ambiguous. The germline CDR1 and CDR2 sequences are SEHNR and FQNEAQ (reference sequence). The CDR3 covers 14 residues. V lost 2 bases and J lost 3, with 10 bases in between. The CDR3 loop is CASSLFQEDYGYTF. The CDR3 DNA follows: TGTGCCAGCAGCTTATTCCAGGAGGACTATGGCTACACCTTC. Looking up the rest from reference TRBV7-9 and TRBJ1-2 gives the full variable domain: DTGVSQNPRHKITKRGQNVTFRCDPISEHNRLYWYRQTLGQGPEFLTYFQNEAQLEKSRLLSDRFSAERPKGSFSTLEIQRTEQGDSAMYLCASSLFQEDYGYTFGSGTRLTVV.

This sequence joins TRBV7-8 and TRBJ1-6; no clear D. The CDR3 covers 14 residues. Germline CDR1 reads SGHVS; CDR2 reads FQNEAQ. Trimming left V 4 bases short and J 9 bases short, with 13 bases between. CDR3 region: CASSSTAPGSPLHF. The CDR3 bases are TGTGCCAGCAGCTCCACGGCCCCAGGTTCACCCCTCCACTTT.

The CDR3 loop is CASSLGGGGAETQYF. As DNA, the CDR3 is TGTGCCAGCAGCTTAGGTGGCGGGGGGGCGGAGACCCAGTACTTC. The chain uses TRBV7-8 and TRBJ2-5, with 9 nucleotides matching TRBD2. The CDR3 length is 15 residues. With V trimmed by 1 base and J by 5 bases, 5 bases remained unmatched. The germline V gene encodes CDR1 SGHVS and CDR2 FQNEAQ.

This clone was seen a handful of times. V gene TRBV23-1 combines with J gene TRBJ2-2; possibly TRBD1 for D (5 bases). TRBV23-1 has ORF status, its function being uncertain. V lost 3 bases, J lost 1 base, and 15 bases lay in between. The CDR3 length is 17 residues. CDR3 region: CASSHYRGRVNTGELFF. CDR3 DNA sequence: TGCGCCAGCAGTCACTATAGGGGCAGGGTGAACACCGGGGAGCTGTTTTTT.

This chain's CDR3 is CASSPSGTGVEAFF. The DNA of the CDR3 is TGCGCCAGCAGCCCCTCCGGGACAGGGGTTGAAGCTTTCTTT. J is TRBJ1-1 and V is TRBV5-1; 10 positions match TRBD1. The CDR3 extends over 14 amino acids. Germline V gene sequence: CDR1 SGHRS, CDR2 YFSETQ. V lost 4 bases to trimming and J lost 7 bases; unmatched junction nucleotides: 7.

This clone showed up just once. The chain joins TRBV9 to TRBJ2-1; 9 positions agree with TRBD1. Germline CDR1 SGDLS, CDR2 YYNGEE. This CDR3 comprises 16 residues. V was pared by 5 bases and J by 4 bases, with 10 bases of the junction left unmatched. The CDR3 DNA sequence: TGTGCCAGCAGTGGGATCCGGGACAGGGCGTACAATGAGCAGTTCTTC. Translating gives CASSGIRDRAYNEQFF.

This clone showed up just once. The J gene is TRBJ2-3, the V gene TRBV5-1; D is uncertain. This CDR3 comprises 15 residues. Germline assignment: CDR1 SGHRS and CDR2 YFSETQ. V shed 0 bases and J shed 2 bases, with 10 bases lying between them. CDR3 residues: CASSLGRYDTDTQYF. CDR3 sequence (DNA): TGCGCCAGCAGCTTGGGCAGATATGACACAGATACGCAGTATTTT.

The chain joins TRBV7-9 to TRBJ2-2; TRBD2 aligns across 10 bases. The CDR3 contains 15 residues. CDR1 and CDR2 from the germline V gene are SEHNR and FQNEAQ (reference sequence). V shed 2 bases and J 5 bases; nucleotides not matched to a gene: 2. CDR3 DNA: TGTGCCAGCAGCTTACTAGCGGGAGAAACCGGGGAGCTGTTTTTT. It codes for CASSLLAGETGELFF. The entire variable domain, with the rest obtained from reference TRBV7-9 and TRBJ2-2, is as follows: DTGVSQNPRHKITKRGQNVTFRCDPISEHNRLYWYRQTLGQGPEFLTYFQNEAQLEKSRLLSDRFSAERPKGSFSTLEIQRTEQGDSAMYLCASSLLAGETGELFFGEGSRLTVL.

The chain is built from TRBV7-7 and TRBJ2-5, with unresolved D. Looked up from germline, CDR1 is SSHAT and CDR2 is FNYEAQ (reference sequence). The CDR3 has 13 residues. The V gene lost 3 bases and the J gene lost 3 bases, with 8 bases spanning the gap. CDR3 nucleotides: TGTGCCAGCAGCTTGGCGGTTGAAGAGACCCAGTACTTC. Protein sequence: CASSLAVEETQYF.

In its sample, this clone was seen a few times. The chain employs TRBV6-1 and TRBJ2-3, with a weak D call TRBD2 (7 bases). The CDR3 sequence is 16 residues long. Germline V CDR1 and CDR2: MNHNS, SASEGT. Trimming shortened V by 0 bases and J by 5 bases, and 15 bases separated the two germline ends. DNA of the CDR3: TGTGCCAGCAGTGAAGCGTGGGGGGGGGCCAAAGATACGCAGTATTTT. It encodes CASSEAWGGAKDTQYF.

In this sample, this clone turned up a few times. The rearrangement joins TRBV5-4 to TRBJ2-3; no clear D. The CDR3 contains 15 residues. V dropped 2 bases and J dropped 0 bases, with 10 bases sitting between them. Per germline, CDR1 SGHNT and CDR2 YYREEE (reference sequence). The CDR3 nucleotides read TGTGCCAGCAGCTTTATGTACGAAAGCACAGATACGCAGTATTTT. Translating it yields CASSFMYESTDTQYF. Drawing the rest from reference TRBV5-4 and TRBJ2-3, the complete variable domain is ETGVTQSPTHLIKTRGQQVTLRCSSQSGHNTVSWYQQALGQGPQFIFQYYREEENGRGNFPPRFSGLQFPNYSSELNVNALELDDSALYLCASSFMYESTDTQYFGPGTRLTVL.

V and J are TRBV6-6 and TRBJ1-3; D gene unclear. V lost 8 bases, J lost 2 bases, and 13 bases lay in between. The CDR3 totals 14 residues. Per germline, CDR1 MNHNY and CDR2 SVGAGI (reference sequence). CDR3 in DNA: TGTGCCAGCTCGTCGGGGTTTACTGGAAACACCATATATTTT. This codes for CASSSGFTGNTIYF.

This clone was counted only a few times. The chain combines TRBV7-9 with TRBJ2-3, with TRBD2 matching 14 bases. Germline V gene sequence: CDR1 SEHNR, CDR2 FQNEAQ (reference sequence). Trimming cost V 6 bases and J 2 bases; bases outside gene matches: 4. The CDR3 covers 16 residues. In nucleotides, the CDR3 is TGTGCCAGCAGTTGGGGACTAGCGGGGGCCACAGATACGCAGTATTTT. This gives the protein CASSWGLAGATDTQYF.

This clone was seen just once. The rearrangement uses TRBV6-1 and TRBJ2-1; D is tentatively TRBD1 or TRBD2 (5 bases each). Germline lookup yields CDR1 MNHNS and CDR2 SASEGT. This CDR3 has 12 residues. The germline V and J ends were trimmed by 11 bases and 6 bases, with 14 bases remaining between them. The CDR3 spells CAGGISRNEQFF. For the CDR3, the DNA is TGTGCCGGGGGAATATCGCGCAATGAGCAGTTCTTC.

The chain uses TRBV30 and TRBJ2-3; 10 bases fit TRBD2. CDR3 length: 15 residues. Per germline, CDR1 GTSNPN and CDR2 SVGIG (reference sequence). V gave up 5 bases and J gave up 0 bases; unmatched junction bases: 5. CDR3 protein: CAWQSLAGSTDTQYF. The DNA of the CDR3 is TGTGCCTGGCAATCACTAGCGGGGAGCACAGATACGCAGTATTTT.

The gene calls are TRBV7-2 and TRBJ1-5, with D uncertain. Per the germline V gene, CDR1 is SGHTA and CDR2 is FQGNSA. V was trimmed by 0 bases and J by 7 bases, leaving 7 bases between them. CDR3 length equals 13 residues. DNA of the CDR3: TGTGCCAGCAGCTTAGCCGTTGAACAGCCCCAGCATTTT. Amino acids: CASSLAVEQPQHF.

The chain is built from TRBV30 and TRBJ1-2; possibly TRBD1 for D (5 bases). The CDR3 has 15 amino acids. The germline gives CDR1 GTSNPN, CDR2 SVGIG (reference sequence). Trimming pared 3 bases from V and 0 bases from J, leaving 14 bases between. The CDR3 protein is CAWRGQGSTNYGYTF. CDR3 DNA sequence: TGTGCCTGGAGGGGCCAGGGCTCTACTAACTATGGCTACACCTTC.

The chain employs TRBV15 and TRBJ1-5; D unclear. From germline, CDR1 is LNHNV and CDR2 YYDKDF (reference sequence). The CDR3 loop spans 14 amino acids. Trimming removed 0 bases from V and 1 base from J, with 4 bases in between. CDR3 nucleotides: TGTGCCACCAGCAGAGAAGAGAGCAATCAGCCCCAGCATTTT. Protein product: CATSREESNQPQHF.

The chain recombines TRBV10-3 with TRBJ2-1, with TRBD2 matching 8 bases. V was clipped by 7 bases and J by 6 bases; unmatched bases: 8. The germline CDR1 and CDR2 sequences are ENHRY and SYGVKD. The CDR3 runs to 14 residues. CDR3 amino acids: CAITTGTSSNEQFF. CDR3 nucleotide sequence: TGTGCCATCACTACCGGGACTAGTTCCAATGAGCAGTTCTTC.

In its sample, this clone was seen a few times. V is TRBV29-1 and J is TRBJ2-3; the D is unclear. Trimming left V 7 bases short and J 4 bases short, with 9 bases between. In germline, CDR1 is SQVTM, CDR2 ANQGSEA. The CDR3 extends over 11 amino acids. The CDR3 is CSAVSPDTQYF. The CDR3 nucleotides are TGCAGCGCCGTATCCCCAGATACGCAGTATTTT.

The chain carries TRBV5-6 and TRBJ1-1; no clear D. The CDR3 covers 14 residues. The germline V and J ends were trimmed by 0 bases and 1 base, with 7 bases remaining between them. The germline CDR1 and CDR2 sequences are SGHDT and YYEEEE. CDR3 residues: CASSLEAANTEAFF. In DNA form, the CDR3 reads TGTGCCAGCAGCTTGGAGGCCGCGAACACTGAAGCTTTCTTT.

The chain combines TRBV6-5 with TRBJ1-5, with D possibly matching TRBD1 (5 bases). V lost 5 bases and J lost 4, with 9 bases in between. The CDR3 extends over 13 amino acids. Looked up from germline, CDR1 is MNHEY and CDR2 is SVGAGI. The CDR3 nucleotides read TGTGCCAGCAGTCCCCAGGGAAATCAGCCCCAGCATTTT. Protein: CASSPQGNQPQHF.

The chain is built from TRBV19 and TRBJ1-1, with 8 bases identical to TRBD1. The germline gives CDR1 LNHDA, CDR2 SQIVND (reference sequence). V dropped 5 bases and J dropped 3; count of bases not matched to a gene: 5. CDR3 size: 14 residues. CDR3 DNA: TGTGCCAGTAGTGTTGGGACAGGAGACACTGAAGCTTTCTTT. Protein product: CASSVGTGDTEAFF.

This clone occurred a few times. The chain carries TRBV28 and TRBJ2-1, with D uncertain. Trimming took 6 bases from V and 6 from J, leaving 9 bases between them. The CDR3 sequence is 12 residues long. CDR1 MDHEN and CDR2 SYDVKM come from the germline V gene. The CDR3 spells CASRASVNEQFF. In DNA, the CDR3 is TGTGCCAGCAGGGCGAGTGTCAATGAGCAGTTCTTC. Full variable domain (outside the CDR3, taken from reference TRBV28 and TRBJ2-1): DVKVTQSSRYLVKRTGEKVFLECVQDMDHENMFWYRQDPGLGLRLIYFSYDVKMKEKGDIPEGYSVSREKKERFSLILESASTNQTSMYLCASRASVNEQFFGPGTRLTVL.

V and J are TRBV20-1 and TRBJ2-5; D not certain. Between the trimmed V and J ends, which lost 7 bases and 4 bases, there was a span of 10 bases. Germline values: CDR1 DFQATT, CDR2 SNEGSKA (reference sequence). The CDR3 is 11 residues long. CDR3 sequence: CSGPARETQYF. For the CDR3, the DNA is TGCAGTGGCCCGGCGAGAGAGACCCAGTACTTC.

The chain carries TRBV7-3 and TRBJ2-3; 7 nucleotides agree with TRBD2. Germline V gives CDR1 SGHTA, CDR2 FQGTGA. The CDR3 extends over 15 amino acids. Germline trimming cut 7 bases from V and 4 bases from J; bases unmatched to any gene: 11. The CDR3 DNA sequence: TGTGCCAGCACCCTAAGAGGACTAGTTTCAGATACGCAGTATTTT. Translation gives CASTLRGLVSDTQYF.

The V call is TRBV9, the J call TRBJ2-1; TRBD2 is a possible D gene (5 bases). From germline, CDR1 is SGDLS and CDR2 YYNGEE. Trimming shortened V by 0 bases and J by 7 bases, and 20 bases separated the two germline ends. CDR3 size: 17 residues. The CDR3 sequence is CASSVDAGVKVGNEQFF. CDR3 nucleotides: TGTGCCAGCAGCGTAGATGCCGGGGTCAAGGTAGGGAATGAGCAGTTCTTC.

This clone turned up a few times. The chain uses TRBV27 and TRBJ1-1, with D maybe TRBD1 (5 bases). Germline values: CDR1 MNHEY, CDR2 SMNVEV (reference sequence). V was cut by 4 bases and J by 6 bases, with 15 bases left in between. CDR3 length equals 14 residues. The CDR3: CASSSFSGGSEAFF. The DNA of the CDR3 is TGTGCCAGCAGTTCGTTCAGCGGGGGGTCTGAAGCTTTCTTT.